The clone carrying this T cell receptor beta chain has only a few counts. The antigen remains undetermined. It was with 60 Vbeta and 13 Jbeta primers that the PCR ran. Only in-frame clones appear in the TCRdb table, and some are missing; sequencing was by immunoSEQ multiplex PCR. The table shows more than 140,000 clones, with more than 60% occurring only once. Germline CDR1 is SGHRS and CDR2 is YFSETQ. V lost 4 bases to trimming and J lost 1 base; unmatched junction nucleotides: 7. The CDR3 has 15 amino acids. The data stem from a study of cytomegalovirus exposure and HLA in healthy donors. Study results and limitations: A later analysis, which compared TCR beta chains of equal frequency, found the HLA-associated ones more clonally expanded. Some V segments could not be told apart, so they were left out, TRBV6-2 and TRBV6-3 among them. In an earlier analysis, productive rearrangement rates for most beta V segments clustered near 87% or 30%.

The source of this sequence is a man between 40 and 49 years old in good health and CMV-seronegative. This chain connects TRBV5-1 to TRBJ1-1; TRBD1 matches 7 bases. Sequencing was performed on PBMCs. CDR3 region: CASSPTGTENTEAFF. The CDR3 bases are TGCGCCAGCAGCCCGACTGGGACAGAGAACACTGAAGCTTTCTTT. Based on the CDR3 plus reference TRBV5-1 and TRBJ1-1, the full variable domain is KAGVTQTPRYLIKTRGQQVTLSCSPISGHRSVSWYQQTPGQGLQFLFEYFSETQRNKGNFPGRFSGRQFSNSRSEMNVSTLELGDSALYLCASSPTGTENTEAFFGQGTRLTVV.